The present TCR beta chain was sequenced within a study of blood T cell repertoires in COVID-19. Across the study: PBMCs, B-cell-depleted T cells, or T cells were the source of the cDNA or gDNA that made up the material.

As to this clone: The sample contains more than one DNA sequence encoding this CDR3.

The authors' processing: Researchers report that nucleated cell counts were estimated from reference gene primer amplification. Assay used: immunoSEQ multiplex PCR; TCRdb lists only in-frame clones, some missing. That table is the source of V, J and clone size, and D and trimming were worked out from the DNA. Counted here are roughly 300,000 clones, around 90% occurring once; the ten biggest clones make up roughly 6.8%. Germline CDR1 and CDR2: MNHEY and SMNVEV (reference sequence). The CDR3 is made up of 13 amino acids. V shed 0 bases and J shed 1 base, with 3 bases lying between them. Material: peripheral blood. This chain uses TRBV27 with TRBJ1-1; D is ambiguous. The clonotype comes from a woman aged 25 to 39 with COVID-19, enrolled during active disease. The CDR3 spells CASSLSRNTEAFF. The CDR3, as DNA: TGTGCCAGCAGTTTATCCAGGAACACTGAAGCTTTCTTT.